The subject of this entry is one T cell receptor beta chain. No antigen is known for it. The data are from a study of T cell repertoires in cytomegalovirus infection. Study background: Shared public TCR beta signatures pointed to both CMV infection and a matching HLA type. Whole-study findings and limits: Within the response measured ex vivo, HLA-C-restricted CMV-specific TCR beta clonotypes were dominant.

MiXCR, run by TCRdb on the reads, gives a single entry per CDR3 protein. Among approximately 160,000 distinct CDR3 sequences listed, 15% to 20% were seen once. Sequencing used CD8+ T cells from PBMCs. The source of this sequence is a human donor in good health (CMV status not recorded). Some clones in this sample may be carry-over from other donors' samples.

The CDR3 loop is CASSFGGTGVNNQPQHF. The CDR3 DNA reads TGTGCCAGCAGCTTTGGGGGCACAGGGGTGAACAATCAGCCCCAGCATTTT. This chain links TRBV7-9 with TRBJ1-5; 7 nucleotides align to TRBD1. CDR3 length: 17 amino acids. J was trimmed by 3 bases and V by 3 bases; bases with no gene match: 11. Germline V CDR1 and CDR2: SEHNR, FQNEAQ (reference sequence).